This entry lists 9 T cell receptor beta chains sequenced from one sample in a study of T cell responses to AZD1222 COVID-19 vaccine. Profiling relied on immunoSEQ multiplex PCR, and the TCRdb table lists in-frame clones only, not all of them. The data hold 100,000 to 150,000 clones, with approximately 90% observed a single time. This specimen was peripheral blood, taken on day 0 of AZD1222 vaccination. Receptors were obtained from an adult in good health.

This chain links TRBV21-1 with TRBJ1-4. TRBV21-1 is designated a pseudogene. The CDR3 loop spans 19 amino acids. CDR3: CASSKWMGVVTLSNEKLFF. CDR3 bases: TGTGCCAGCAGCAAATGGATGGGGGTTGTCACCCTTTCTAATGAAAAACTGTTTTTT.

This sequence joins TRBV28 and TRBJ2-7; 7 bases are shared with TRBD1. With V trimmed by 11 bases and J by 4 bases, 14 bases remained unmatched. Per the germline V gene, CDR1 is MDHEN and CDR2 is SYDVKM. CDR3 length equals 14 residues. This CDR3 is CAGSRGLAPYEQYF. The CDR3, as DNA: TGTGCCGGGTCGAGGGGGCTGGCCCCTTACGAGCAGTACTTC.

The chain employs TRBV11-1 and TRBJ2-1, with D uncertain. The germline V gene encodes CDR1 SGHAT and CDR2 FQDESV (reference sequence). Trimming stripped 2 bases from V and 6 bases from J, with 2 bases between. The CDR3 contains 11 residues. The CDR3 sequence: CASSLTNEQFF. In DNA form, the CDR3 reads TGTGCCAGCAGCTTAACCAATGAGCAGTTCTTC.

The genes are TRBV11-2 and TRBJ2-7; D call uncertain. There are 14 residues in the CDR3. The germline V gene encodes CDR1 SGHAT and CDR2 FQNNGV. V was clipped by 5 bases and J by 2 bases, with 13 bases between them. The CDR3 region has the DNA TGTGCCAGCAGCGATTCGAGCGAAGCCTACGAGCAGTACTTC. This codes for CASSDSSEAYEQYF. Drawing the rest from reference TRBV11-2 and TRBJ2-7, the complete variable domain is EAGVAQSPRYKIIEKRQSVAFWCNPISGHATLYWYQQILGQGPKLLIQFQNNGVVDDSQLPKDRFSAERLKGVDSTLKIQPAKLEDSAVYLCASSDSSEAYEQYFGPGTRLTVT.

V is TRBV19 and J is TRBJ2-7; 11 bases align to TRBD2. Trimming removed 5 bases from V and 2 bases from J; junction bases left unmatched: 8. CDR1 is LNHDA, CDR2 SQIVND, per germline (reference sequence). This CDR3 has 16 amino acids. The CDR3 sequence: CASSLAGTSGAYEQYF. The CDR3 DNA is TGTGCCAGTAGTCTCGCCGGGACTAGCGGTGCCTACGAGCAGTACTTC.

The genes are TRBV5-1 and TRBJ2-3; D may match TRBD1 or TRBD2 (5 bases each). Between the trimmed V and J ends, which lost 6 bases and 2 bases, there was a span of 19 bases. The germline gives CDR1 SGHRS, CDR2 YFSETQ. CDR3 length: 16 residues. In DNA, the CDR3 is TGCGCCAGCACCCCCACGGCAGGGACGTACACAGATACGCAGTATTTT. Translating it yields CASTPTAGTYTDTQYF.

The rearrangement links TRBV5-4 to TRBJ1-4; D gene ambiguous. Germline V gene sequence: CDR1 SGHNT, CDR2 YYREEE (reference sequence). V was shortened by 0 bases and J by 4 bases, with 13 bases between the two germline ends. There are 16 residues in the CDR3. The CDR3 sequence: CASSLESPGINEKLFF. Here the CDR3 DNA reads TGTGCCAGCAGCTTGGAATCCCCTGGGATTAATGAAAAACTGTTTTTT.

The V call is TRBV18, the J call TRBJ2-3; TRBD2 matches at 7 bases. The CDR3 runs to 16 residues. CDR1 and CDR2 from the germline V gene are KGHSH and LQKENI. The ends lost 0 bases at V and 0 bases at J; junction bases unmatched: 3. The DNA for the CDR3 is TGTGCCAGCTCACCACCGGGAGGGTACAGCACAGATACGCAGTATTTT. As protein: CASSPPGGYSTDTQYF.

The table lists this clone with a count of one. CDR3 sequence: CASSSVGREVPLHF. CDR3 bases: TGTGCCAGCAGCTCGGTGGGCAGGGAGGTTCCCCTCCACTTT. The chain combines TRBV11-2 with TRBJ1-6, with a possible D match to TRBD1 (5 bases). The ends were cut back, 4 bases at V and 13 bases at J, with 17 bases in the middle. CDR1 and CDR2 (germline): SGHAT, FQNNGV. CDR3 length: 14 amino acids.